These T cell receptor beta chains were read from a single sample in a study of neoadjuvant anti-PD-1 for oral cavity cancer. Produced via immunoSEQ multiplex PCR; TCRdb's table is partial and in-frame only. The profile shows 15,000 or so clones, 55% to 65% of them singletons. The sequencing used PBMCs, collected before nivolumab (anti-PD-1) treatment. These TCRs come from a person aged 35 to 85 with oral cavity squamous cell carcinoma. CDR3s include the opening cysteine and the closing phenylalanine or tryptophan. A D gene is named only where the DNA matches it firmly. Rows give clone size only sometimes, using once, few, many, or a class for an expanded clone.

abundance	j_gene	v_gene	d_gene	CDR3aa	CDR3nt
once	TRBJ1-1	TRBV7-8	NA	CASSLVGLGTEAFF	TGTGCCAGCAGCTTAGTAGGCCTGGGGACTGAAGCTTTCTTT
NA	TRBJ2-7	TRBV6-5	NA	CASSYSSSYEQYF	TGTGCCAGCAGTTACTCGAGTAGCTACGAGCAGTACTTC
few	TRBJ2-2	TRBV4-1	NA	CASSQGTIANTGELFF	TGCGCCAGCAGCCAAGGGACAATCGCGAACACCGGGGAGCTGTTTTTT
NA	TRBJ2-3	TRBV21-1	NA	CASSSWFRYF	TGTGCCAGCAGCAGCTGGTTTAGATATTTT
NA	TRBJ1-5	TRBV27	NA	CASSTSNQPQHF	TGTGCCAGCAGTACTAGCAATCAGCCCCAGCATTTT
few	TRBJ1-3	TRBV27	NA	CASSFAGGNTIYF	TGTGCCAGCAGTTTTGCAGGAGGAAACACCATATATTTT
NA	TRBJ2-4	TRBV11-2	NA	CASSLDVKGFASKNIQYF	TGTGCCAGCAGCTTAGACGTGAAAGGGTTTGCCTCCAAAAACATTCAGTACTTC
NA	TRBJ1-1	TRBV5-1	NA	CASSLYRGGTEAFF	TGCGCCAGCAGCTTGTATAGGGGAGGTACTGAAGCTTTCTTT
NA	TRBJ2-7	TRBV27	TRBD1	CASRHGTGGAYEQYF	TGTGCCAGCAGGCACGGGACAGGAGGGGCCTACGAGCAGTACTTC
few	TRBJ1-2	TRBV4-1	NA	CASSQGVGLGGYTF	TGCGCCAGCAGCCAAGGGGTGGGCCTCGGGGGCTACACCTTC
few	TRBJ1-1	TRBV19	NA	CASSPTGRGTEAFF	TGTGCCAGTAGCCCGACGGGGAGAGGAACTGAAGCTTTCTTT
NA	TRBJ2-1	TRBV6-1	TRBD2	CASRSGLAGGVEQFF	TGTGCCAGCAGATCGGGACTAGCGGGGGGGGTTGAGCAGTTCTTC
NA	TRBJ2-3	TRBV5-1	TRBD2	CASSQNSGSTDTQYF	TGCGCCAGCAGCCAAAATAGCGGGAGCACAGATACGCAGTATTTT
NA	TRBJ1-6	TRBV6-5	NA	CASSGRTDNSPLHF	TGTGCCAGCAGTGGAAGGACCGATAATTCACCCCTCCACTTT
NA	TRBJ1-2	TRBV10-3	NA	CAISPERYTTGHYGYTF	TGTGCCATCAGTCCCGAAAGATATACGACAGGCCACTATGGCTACACCTTC
few	TRBJ2-7	TRBV4-1	NA	CASSLFPYEQYF	TGCGCCAGCAGCCTGTTTCCCTACGAGCAGTACTTC
NA	TRBJ1-4	TRBV7-7	NA	CASSLQPNEKLFF	TGTGCTAGCAGCTTACAGCCGAATGAAAAACTGTTTTTT
few	TRBJ2-4	TRBV9	NA	CASSGFGGNIQYF	TGTGCCAGCAGCGGGTTCGGCGGAAACATTCAGTACTTC
NA	TRBJ2-2	TRBV10-1	NA	CASTGDTGELFF	TGCGCCAGCACGGGAGATACCGGGGAGCTGTTTTTT
NA	TRBJ2-3	TRBV5-6	TRBD2	CASITRGGSTDTQYF	TGTGCCAGCATTACCCGCGGGGGGAGCACAGATACGCAGTATTTT
NA	TRBJ2-3	TRBV5-1	NA	CATTVGGRTDTQYF	TGCGCCACCACCGTTGGCGGTCGCACAGATACGCAGTATTTT
few	TRBJ2-6	TRBV5-8	NA	CASTPTGTYSGANVLTF	TGTGCCAGCACCCCGACCGGGACTTACTCTGGGGCCAACGTCCTGACTTTC
NA	TRBJ1-2	TRBV7-8	NA	CASSQNQLLYGYTF	TGTGCCAGCAGCCAGAACCAGCTCCTCTATGGCTACACCTTC
few	TRBJ1-5	TRBV6-1	NA	CASSESRGSNQPQHF	TGTGCCAGCAGTGAATCCAGGGGCAGCAATCAGCCCCAGCATTTT
NA	TRBJ1-2	TRBV6-1	NA	CASREGPSYGYTF	TGTGCCAGCAGAGAAGGTCCTAGCTATGGCTACACCTTC
NA	TRBJ2-5	TRBV27	TRBD2	CASSQGRAGVGETQYF	TGTGCCAGCAGTCAGGGACGTGCGGGGGTGGGGGAGACCCAGTACTTC
NA	TRBJ1-6	TRBV19	NA	CASSIIGSPLHF	TGTGCCAGTAGTATAATCGGTTCACCCCTCCACTTT
NA	TRBJ2-6	TRBV15	NA	CATSREGPLRFGANVLTF	TGTGCCACCAGCAGAGAAGGACCCCTTAGATTTGGGGCCAACGTCCTGACTTTC
NA	TRBJ1-1	TRBV5-4	NA	CASSLVLGEVTEAFF	TGTGCCAGCAGCTTGGTTCTGGGGGAGGTCACTGAAGCTTTCTTT
once	TRBJ2-7	TRBV6-5	NA	CASSTPPAYEQYF	TGTGCCAGCAGTACCCCACCCGCCTACGAGCAGTACTTC
once	TRBJ2-7	TRBV5-1	TRBD2	CASSQTSGSYEQYF	TGCGCCAGCAGCCAGACTAGCGGGAGCTACGAGCAGTACTTC
NA	TRBJ1-1	TRBV9	NA	CASSPGHTEAFF	TGTGCCAGCAGCCCTGGGCACACTGAAGCTTTCTTT
few	TRBJ2-2	TRBV7-3	NA	CASSLDLTGELFF	TGTGCCAGCAGCTTGGATTTGACCGGGGAGCTGTTTTTT
NA	TRBJ2-2	TRBV29-1	NA	CSVLEVLISADTGELFF	TGCAGCGTTCTAGAAGTGCTAATATCCGCGGACACCGGGGAGCTGTTTTTT
NA	TRBJ2-1	TRBV27	TRBD1	CASSPNRGLRGDEQFF	TGTGCCAGCAGTCCGAACAGGGGGCTGAGGGGGGATGAGCAGTTCTTC
NA	TRBJ2-3	TRBV2	TRBD2	CASRSGRASDTQYF	TGTGCCAGCCGGAGCGGGAGGGCTTCAGATACGCAGTATTTT
NA	TRBJ2-1	TRBV5-4	TRBD2	CASSTWTSGVGEQFF	TGTGCCAGCAGCACCTGGACTAGCGGGGTGGGTGAGCAGTTCTTC
NA	TRBJ1-1	TRBV19	NA	CASSIAGGNTEAFF	TGTGCCAGTAGTATCGCGGGGGGGAACACTGAAGCTTTCTTT
few	TRBJ2-1	TRBV5-1	TRBD2	CASSSGTSGRNEQFF	TGCGCCAGCAGCTCCGGGACTAGCGGGAGGAATGAGCAGTTCTTC
NA	TRBJ2-3	TRBV5-1	TRBD1	CASSLWTGGTGTDTQYF	TGCGCCAGCAGCTTGTGGACAGGGGGCACGGGCACAGATACGCAGTATTTT
few	TRBJ1-2	TRBV19	TRBD1	CASTISAGGHYGYTF	TGTGCCAGTACCATTTCCGCAGGGGGCCACTATGGCTACACCTTC
NA	TRBJ2-3	TRBV9	TRBD1	CASSVEGQGLSTDTQYF	TGTGCCAGCAGCGTAGAGGGACAGGGTCTTAGCACAGATACGCAGTATTTT